Listed below are T cell receptor beta chains from one sample, sequenced in a study of T cells in localized non-small cell lung cancer. Profiling relied on immunoSEQ multiplex PCR, and the TCRdb table lists in-frame clones only, not all of them. This sample yields under 150,000 clones, of which around 90% are seen a single time; around 1.7% belongs to the top ten. Sample: peripheral blood, taken before any cancer treatment. The receptors were sampled from an older female donor with stage I lung adenocarcinoma. The CDR3 runs from the conserved cysteine through the conserved F or W. A D gene is named only where the DNA matches it firmly. Size values are once, few and many counts, or a class for expanded clones, and some rows have none.

-,TRBD1,TRBJ1-4,TRBV5-1,CASSTQGAENEKLFF,TGCGCCAGCAGCACCCAGGGGGCAGAGAATGAAAAACTGTTTTTT
-,-,TRBJ1-4,TRBV5-1,CASSAEGREKLFF,TGCGCCAGCAGCGCGGAGGGGCGCGAAAAACTGTTTTTT
-,TRBD1,TRBJ1-1,TRBV15,CATSRGGQGAEAFF,TGTGCCACCAGCAGAGGCGGACAGGGGGCTGAAGCTTTCTTT
once,TRBD1,TRBJ2-7,TRBV27,CASSSPRTGLSYEQYF,TGTGCCAGCAGTTCACCTCGGACAGGCCTCTCCTACGAGCAGTACTTC
-,-,TRBJ2-1,TRBV19,CASSIYSRTSYNEQFF,TGTGCCAGTAGTATATATTCGAGAACTAGCTACAATGAGCAGTTCTTC
once,-,TRBJ2-5,TRBV5-4,CASSSVNEETQYF,TGTGCCAGCAGCTCCGTGAACGAAGAGACCCAGTACTTC
once,TRBD2,TRBJ2-1,TRBV11-3,CASSESPGLPYNEQFF,TGTGCCAGCAGCGAATCACCGGGACTACCTTACAATGAGCAGTTCTTC
-,-,TRBJ1-5,TRBV19,CASSPDRYSNQPQHF,TGTGCCAGTAGTCCCGACAGGTATAGCAATCAGCCCCAGCATTTT
-,TRBD1,TRBJ1-4,TRBV15,CATSRVDRADEKLFF,TGTGCCACCAGCAGAGTTGACAGGGCGGATGAAAAACTGTTTTTT
-,-,TRBJ1-1,TRBV28,CASSPLRQNTEAFF,TGTGCCAGCAGTCCCCTCCGACAGAACACTGAAGCTTTCTTT
once,-,TRBJ2-5,TRBV5-1,CASSWTEETQYF,TGCGCCAGCAGCTGGACAGAAGAGACCCAGTACTTC
-,-,TRBJ2-5,TRBV11-1,CASSPDRSQETQYF,TGTGCCAGCAGCCCAGACAGATCCCAAGAGACCCAGTACTTC
-,TRBD1,TRBJ1-4,TRBV5-4,CASSLGQGASTNEKLFF,TGTGCCAGCAGCCTGGGACAGGGGGCCTCAACTAATGAAAAACTGTTTTTT
-,-,TRBJ1-1,TRBV10-3,CAISEGMGAFF,TGTGCCATCAGTGAAGGGATGGGGGCTTTCTTT
once,TRBD2,TRBJ2-7,TRBV5-4,CASSLGLAGPYEQYF,TGTGCCAGCAGCTTAGGACTAGCGGGTCCCTACGAGCAGTACTTC
-,-,TRBJ2-7,TRBV19,CASSPRDRNEQYF,TGTGCCAGTAGTCCCCGCGACAGGAACGAGCAGTACTTC
-,-,TRBJ2-5,TRBV7-3,CASSSGRTHPQYF,TGTGCCAGCAGCTCCGGCCGCACCCATCCCCAGTACTTC
once,TRBD1,TRBJ1-1,TRBV30,CAWRDDRGVRVNTEAFF,TGTGCCTGGAGGGACGACAGGGGCGTCCGGGTGAACACTGAAGCTTTCTTT
few,TRBD2,TRBJ2-1,TRBV2,CASSEVWGSGDSYNEQFF,TGTGCCAGCAGTGAAGTTTGGGGTAGCGGGGACTCCTACAATGAGCAGTTCTTC
few,TRBD1,TRBJ1-1,TRBV28,CASSPGTANTEAFF,TGTGCCAGCAGTCCCGGGACAGCGAACACTGAAGCTTTCTTT
-,TRBD1,TRBJ1-1,TRBV30,CAWAGTASTEAFF,TGTGCCTGGGCCGGGACAGCAAGCACTGAAGCTTTCTTT
-,-,TRBJ2-7,TRBV6-1,CASNVNWGVSYEQYF,TGTGCCAGCAACGTAAACTGGGGGGTTTCCTACGAGCAGTACTTC
-,TRBD2,TRBJ2-5,TRBV27,CASSLLGTRRVQETQYF,TGTGCCAGCAGTTTATTGGGGACTAGAAGGGTCCAAGAGACCCAGTACTTC
-,-,TRBJ2-5,TRBV15,CATSRLGIEQETQYF,TGTGCCACCAGCAGACTCGGGATCGAGCAAGAGACCCAGTACTTC
-,-,TRBJ1-3,TRBV9,CASSVNGGAGNTIYF,TGTGCCAGCAGCGTAAATGGGGGAGCTGGAAACACCATATATTTT
-,-,TRBJ1-2,TRBV28,CASSFGQSDYGYTF,TGTGCCAGCAGTTTTGGACAGTCCGACTATGGCTACACCTTC
-,-,TRBJ1-3,TRBV30,CAGRGSGNTIYF,TGTGCCGGCCGGGGCTCTGGAAACACCATATATTTT
-,-,TRBJ2-3,TRBV10-2,CARSRDPSTDTQYF,TGCGCCAGAAGTAGGGACCCCAGCACAGATACGCAGTATTTT
-,TRBD2,TRBJ2-1,TRBV9,CASSWGLVSDNEQFF,TGTGCCAGCAGCTGGGGACTAGTCTCCGACAATGAGCAGTTCTTC
-,TRBD2,TRBJ2-2,TRBV19,CASRRTSGRKDGELFF,TGTGCCAGTAGGAGGACTAGCGGGAGAAAAGACGGGGAGCTGTTTTTT
-,-,TRBJ2-3,TRBV19,CASSIGTDTQYF,TGTGCCAGTAGTATAGGGACAGATACGCAGTATTTT
-,-,TRBJ2-7,TRBV2,CASSYTSYEQYF,TGTGCCAGCAGTTATACTAGCTACGAGCAGTACTTC
-,TRBD2,TRBJ2-7,TRBV6-5,CASSYPTSGRGYEQYF,TGTGCCAGCAGTTACCCGACTAGCGGGAGAGGCTACGAGCAGTACTTC
-,TRBD1,TRBJ1-1,TRBV28,CASRYPGGTEAFF,TGTGCCAGCAGATACCCAGGGGGCACTGAAGCTTTCTTT
once,TRBD2,TRBJ2-2,TRBV11-1,CASSKGLAGGLVTGELFF,TGTGCCAGCAGCAAGGGACTAGCGGGAGGGCTTGTCACCGGGGAGCTGTTTTTT
-,-,TRBJ2-7,TRBV5-1,CASSFGGSYEQYF,TGCGCCAGCAGCTTCGGGGGCTCTTACGAGCAGTACTTC
-,-,TRBJ2-7,TRBV6-1,CASKVDKGAYEQYF,TGTGCCAGCAAAGTTGATAAAGGGGCCTACGAGCAGTACTTC
-,-,TRBJ1-5,TRBV27,CATGGDRLNQPQHF,TGTGCCACCGGTGGAGACAGACTAAATCAGCCCCAGCATTTT
-,TRBD2,TRBJ2-1,TRBV19,CASSNEGLAGGFYNEQFF,TGTGCCAGTAGTAATGAAGGTCTAGCGGGGGGATTCTACAATGAGCAGTTCTTC
once,TRBD1,TRBJ2-7,TRBV18,CASSPGTGGSYEQYF,TGTGCCAGCTCACCAGGGACAGGGGGCTCCTACGAGCAGTACTTC
-,-,TRBJ2-3,TRBV4-1,CASSQDSPLLRSGLTQYF,TGCGCCAGCAGCCAAGACTCTCCGTTATTACGTTCAGGACTAACGCAGTATTTT
-,TRBD1,TRBJ2-7,TRBV27,CASSGGQGGVGLDF,TGTGCCAGCAGCGGCGGACAGGGGGGGGTGGGGCTTGACTTC
-,-,TRBJ1-5,TRBV27,CASSLVWGQPQHF,TGTGCCAGCAGTTTGGTCTGGGGGCAGCCCCAGCATTTT
-,-,TRBJ1-3,TRBV28,CASTPRRGKGLSGNTIYF,TGTGCCAGCACTCCCCGAAGGGGGAAAGGCCTCTCTGGAAACACCATATATTTT
-,-,TRBJ2-7,TRBV5-1,CASSLGGAGPYEQYF,TGCGCCAGCAGCTTGGGAGGCGCGGGCCCCTACGAGCAGTACTTC
-,-,TRBJ2-3,TRBV28,CASSSTDTQYF,TGTGCCAGCAGTTCCACAGATACGCAGTATTTT
-,-,TRBJ1-5,TRBV11-1,CASSPKNLYSNQPQHF,TGTGCCAGCAGCCCCAAGAACTTGTATAGCAATCAGCCCCAGCATTTT
-,-,TRBJ2-7,TRBV6-6,CASRNGQLYYEQYF,TGTGCCAGCAGGAACGGACAGTTATACTACGAGCAGTACTTC
-,-,TRBJ2-7,TRBV27,CASSLGGGRTYEQYF,TGTGCCAGCAGTTTGGGAGGAGGTAGAACCTACGAGCAGTACTTC
-,-,TRBJ2-5,TRBV5-1,CASSLGGLGETQYF,TGCGCCAGCAGCTTGGGTGGTTTAGGGGAGACCCAGTACTTC
once,-,TRBJ1-5,TRBV20-1,CSARVEPQHF,TGCAGTGCTAGGGTTGAACCCCAGCATTTT